This T cell receptor (beta chain) comes out of a study of control samples from healthy donors and cancer patients. The germline CDR1 and CDR2 sequences are LNHDA and SQIVND (reference sequence). J gave up 4 bases and V 7 bases, and 11 bases lay outside the gene matches. This CDR3 contains 16 residues. Generated by immunoSEQ multiplex PCR, the TCRdb table keeps only in-frame clones and is missing some. This sample has roughly 29,000 clones, with 70% to 90% found just once. The TCR comes from a female donor with melanoma. Sequencing input: formalin-fixed, paraffin-embedded tissue. The chain is built from TRBV19 and TRBJ1-2; 11 nucleotides line up with TRBD1. DNA of the CDR3: TGTGCCAGTACCATGCGGGGACAGGGGGGCGTCTATGGCTACACCTTC. Translated, it gives CASTMRGQGGVYGYTF.